Given below is one TCR beta chain in context. Its cognate antigen is unknown. This CDR3 is 15 amino acids long. V was clipped by 6 bases and J by 4 bases, with 18 bases between them. Germline V CDR1 and CDR2: SNHLY, FYNNEI. This sample was taken from a study of OX40 agonist ivuxolimab in advanced cancers. The study, taken as a whole, reports: Researchers did not establish what antigens the expanded peripheral T cells target. The CD4+ and CD8+ T cells in the blood had expanded clonally by week 6 at 0.1 to 3.0 mg/kg.

If patients had autoimmune disease history or systemic immunosuppression, they were excluded. Using immunoSEQ multiplex PCR, the repertoire was profiled, and TCRdb retains in-frame clones only, with some absent. The table has 70,000 or so clones, almost 90% seen once. The chain carries TRBV2 and TRBJ2-5, with a tentative D call TRBD1 (6 bases). Sample: CD4+ or CD8+ T cells sorted from blood, taken in a trial of the OX40 agonist ivuxolimab. The source is an adult with an advanced solid tumor such as melanoma, head and neck, liver or kidney cancer. In DNA, the CDR3 is TGTGCCAGCAGAACAGGGATGGTCGTGGGAGAGACCCAGTACTTC. It encodes CASRTGMVVGETQYF.